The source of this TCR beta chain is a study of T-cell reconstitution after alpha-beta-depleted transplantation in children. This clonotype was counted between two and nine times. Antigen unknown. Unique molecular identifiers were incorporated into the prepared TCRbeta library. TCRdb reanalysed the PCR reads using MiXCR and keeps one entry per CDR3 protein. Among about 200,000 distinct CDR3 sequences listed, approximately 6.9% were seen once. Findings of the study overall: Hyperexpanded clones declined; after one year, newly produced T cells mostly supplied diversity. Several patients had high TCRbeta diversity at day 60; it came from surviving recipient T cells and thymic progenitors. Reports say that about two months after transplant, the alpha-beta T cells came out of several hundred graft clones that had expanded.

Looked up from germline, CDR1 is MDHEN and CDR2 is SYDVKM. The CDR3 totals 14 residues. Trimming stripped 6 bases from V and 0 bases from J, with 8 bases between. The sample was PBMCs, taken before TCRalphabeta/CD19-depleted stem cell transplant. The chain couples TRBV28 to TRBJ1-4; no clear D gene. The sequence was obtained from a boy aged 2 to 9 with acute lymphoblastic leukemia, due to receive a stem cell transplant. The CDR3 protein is CASSFRATNEKLFF. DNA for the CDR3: TGTGCCAGCAGCTTTAGGGCAACTAATGAAAAACTGTTTTTT.